Listed below are T cell receptor beta chains from one sample, sequenced in a study of PD-L1 blockade in urothelial cancer. This table comes from immunoSEQ multiplex PCR, and its TCRdb copy is limited to in-frame clones, with some not included. The table shows about 84,000 clones, with 82% occurring only once. Sequences were derived from PBMCs, sampled around atezolizumab (anti-PD-L1) treatment. The receptors were sampled from an older man with urothelial cancer. Both conserved end residues are part of each CDR3. The order of the fields is D gene, J gene, V gene, clone size, CDR3 protein, CDR3 DNA. A D gene is named only where the DNA matches it firmly. The size of a clone is reported for some rows only, either as once, few or many, or as a class for expanded clones.

>TRBD2|TRBJ2-1|TRBV7-2|NA
CASSLGLASNEQFF
TGTGCCAGCAGCCTGGGACTAGCTTCTAATGAGCAGTTCTTC
>NA|TRBJ1-1|TRBV2|NA
CASSVNSGGTEAFF
TGTGCCAGCAGTGTCAACTCAGGAGGGACTGAAGCTTTCTTT
>TRBD2|TRBJ2-1|TRBV11-3|NA
CASSWGLAGRDEQFF
TGTGCCAGCAGCTGGGGACTAGCGGGAAGGGATGAGCAGTTCTTC
>NA|TRBJ2-4|TRBV18|NA
CASSPTMEGRVDIQYF
TGTGCCAGCTCACCAACGATGGAGGGGCGTGTGGACATTCAGTACTTC
>NA|TRBJ1-1|TRBV27|NA
CASSDDPRSTEAFF
TGTGCCAGCTCCGACGATCCCCGGAGTACTGAAGCTTTCTTT
>NA|TRBJ2-3|TRBV19|NA
CASMNPGEGTDTQYF
TGTGCCAGTATGAACCCGGGAGAGGGCACAGATACGCAGTATTTT
>NA|TRBJ2-1|TRBV5-1|NA
CASSLGRERRIYNEQFF
TGCGCCAGCAGCCTGGGTAGGGAGAGACGGATTTACAATGAGCAGTTCTTC
>TRBD1|TRBJ1-3|TRBV5-1|few
CASSLGFGTGAGNTIYF
TGCGCCAGCAGCTTGGGTTTCGGGACAGGGGCAGGAAACACCATATATTTT
>NA|TRBJ1-5|TRBV1|NA
CTSSQEGQPRRGNQPQHF
TGCACCAGCAGCCAAGAGGGTCAGCCTCGCAGGGGCAATCAGCCCCAGCATTTT
>NA|TRBJ1-1|TRBV7-9|NA
CASSQTGTEAFF
TGTGCCAGCAGCCAAACCGGGACTGAAGCTTTCTTT
>NA|TRBJ1-1|TRBV5-8|NA
CASSPEGTLNTEAFF
TGTGCCAGCAGCCCTGAGGGGACTTTGAACACTGAAGCTTTCTTT
>NA|TRBJ1-6|TRBV19|NA
CASSIQGGTNSPLHF
TGTGCCAGTAGTATCCAAGGGGGAACCAATTCACCCCTCCACTTT
>NA|TRBJ2-5|TRBV5-6|once
CASSPRGQETQYF
TGTGCCAGCAGCCCCCGGGGACAAGAGACCCAGTACTTC
>NA|TRBJ2-7|TRBV5-4|NA
CASSLVGVDDEQYF
TGTGCCAGCAGCTTGGTTGGAGTAGACGACGAGCAGTACTTC
>TRBD1|TRBJ2-7|TRBV10-3|few
CAIEDRDSYEQYF
TGTGCCATCGAGGACAGGGATTCATACGAGCAGTACTTC
>NA|TRBJ1-1|TRBV2|once
CASSVFDTEAFF
TGTGCCAGCAGTGTGTTCGACACTGAAGCTTTCTTT
>TRBD2|TRBJ2-3|TRBV19|once
CASSMRLATSTDTQYF
TGTGCCAGTAGTATGAGACTAGCGACTAGCACAGATACGCAGTATTTT
>TRBD2|TRBJ2-7|TRBV9|NA
CASSVEIAGPYEQYF
TGTGCCAGCAGCGTAGAAATAGCGGGTCCCTACGAGCAGTACTTC
>TRBD2|TRBJ2-1|TRBV19|NA
CASSIALAANEQFF
TGTGCCAGTAGTATCGCGCTAGCGGCCAATGAGCAGTTCTTC
>NA|TRBJ2-3|TRBV1|few
CTSSHLAGVDTQYF
TGCACCAGCAGCCACCTTGCGGGGGTGGATACGCAGTATTTT
>NA|TRBJ1-6|TRBV18|few
CASSPMGGTQNSPLHF
TGTGCCAGCTCACCCATGGGGGGGACCCAAAATTCACCCCTCCACTTT
>TRBD2|TRBJ2-5|TRBV19|NA
CATTSGGTPETQYF
TGTGCCACTACTAGCGGGGGGACTCCAGAGACCCAGTACTTC
>TRBD2|TRBJ2-7|TRBV7-2|NA
CASSPQREGARYEQYF
TGTGCCAGCAGCCCCCAGCGGGAGGGGGCTAGGTACGAGCAGTACTTC
>TRBD2|TRBJ2-7|TRBV7-2|NA
CASSPALAGGKPGYEQYF
TGTGCCAGCAGCCCTGCACTAGCGGGAGGAAAACCTGGGTACGAGCAGTACTTC
>TRBD1|TRBJ1-2|TRBV7-3|NA
CASSQDREVKGYTF
TGTGCCAGCAGCCAAGACAGGGAAGTAAAAGGCTACACCTTC
>NA|TRBJ2-7|TRBV5-4|NA
CASSLGSDRGYEQYF
TGTGCCAGCAGCTTGGGGTCCGATAGGGGATACGAGCAGTACTTC
>NA|TRBJ2-7|TRBV30|NA
CAWSGGGHSYEQYF
TGTGCCTGGAGTGGAGGAGGGCATTCCTACGAGCAGTACTTC
>NA|TRBJ2-5|TRBV5-1|few
CASSFDGSGAREETQYF
TGCGCCAGCAGCTTCGATGGGTCAGGGGCAAGGGAAGAGACCCAGTACTTC
>NA|TRBJ2-2|TRBV30|NA
CAWSVGGAGTGELFF
TGTGCCTGGAGTGTAGGAGGGGCAGGCACCGGGGAGCTGTTTTTT
>TRBD2|TRBJ2-1|TRBV19|NA
CASSIVAGGDNEQFF
TGTGCCAGTAGTATAGTGGCGGGGGGAGACAATGAGCAGTTCTTC
>NA|TRBJ2-2|TRBV7-2|NA
CASSLGQAYTGELFF
TGTGCCAGCAGCTTAGGACAGGCCTACACCGGGGAGCTGTTTTTT